These 6 T cell receptor beta chains were all obtained from the same sample, sequenced in a study of blood T cells in healthy people across ages. Combining a sample-barcoded 5' primer with a J-beta primer mix, a second PCR ran for roughly 7 to 11 cycles. MiXCR, applied by TCRdb to the 5' RACE reads, yields one record per CDR3 protein. The sample lists about 1,800,000 distinct CDR3 sequences, roughly 30% occurring once. The sample taken for sequencing was blood. The receptors shown here come from a woman aged 30 to 39 in good health.

In its sample, this clonotype was seen once. The chain combines TRBV5-1 with TRBJ1-2, with D perhaps matching TRBD1 (5 bases). Germline V lookup: CDR1 SGHRS, CDR2 YFSETQ. Trimming removed 3 bases from V and 5 bases from J, with 20 bases in between. The CDR3 consists of 16 residues. The CDR3 loop is CASSSAGTDLGYGYTF. The CDR3 DNA follows: TGCGCCAGCAGCTCCGCCGGGACCGATCTAGGGTATGGCTACACCTTC.

This clonotype has a handful of counts. CDR3 region: CASGREAGREQFF. CDR3 sequence (DNA): TGTGCTAGTGGTAGAGAAGCGGGACGGGAGCAGTTCTTC. The V and J genes are TRBV12-5 and TRBJ2-1; TRBD2 agrees at 7 bases. This CDR3 has 13 amino acids. The junction had 8 bases not matched to a gene; V was cut back by 5 bases and J by 10 bases. Germline lookup yields CDR1 LGHNT and CDR2 FRNRAP.

The chain has TRBV21-1 and TRBJ2-7; TRBD1 reflects the table's D call only, with no check against the DNA. TRBV21-1 is flagged as a pseudogene. The CDR3 is 16 residues long. CDR3 nucleotide sequence: TGTGCCAGCAGCGATCAGGGACAGGGCCGTTCCTACGAGCAGTACTTC. Protein: CASSDQGQGRSYEQYF.

Note on this clonotype: A much larger clone lies one base from this, so it may be a read error. This chain uses TRBV20-1 with TRBJ2-5, with a weak D call TRBD2 (6 bases). V lost 6 bases and J lost 4, with 15 bases in between. The CDR3 covers 13 residues. Germline CDR1 DFQATT, CDR2 SNEGSKA (reference sequence). CDR3 in DNA: TGCAGTGCCGATGTTGAGGGAGGAGAGACCCAGTACTTC. Translation: CSADVEGGETQYF.

This chain connects TRBV11-2 to TRBJ1-1; D is unresolved. The CDR3 length is 13 residues. V lost 8 bases and J lost 1, with 11 bases in between. CDR1 is SGHAT and CDR2 is FQNNGV in the germline V gene. The CDR3 region has the DNA TGTGCCAGCCGCCTACACGCGAACACTGAAGCTTTCTTT. It yields the protein CASRLHANTEAFF.

V and J are TRBV7-9 and TRBJ2-5; 7 nucleotides match TRBD2. Trimming at V came to 5 bases and at J to 0 bases, leaving 6 bases not matched to a gene. CDR1 and CDR2 from the germline V gene are SEHNR and FQNEAQ (reference sequence). This CDR3 spans 15 amino acids. The chain's CDR3 is CASSKRGGDQETQYF. As DNA, the CDR3 is TGTGCCAGCAGCAAAAGGGGAGGGGACCAAGAGACCCAGTACTTC.